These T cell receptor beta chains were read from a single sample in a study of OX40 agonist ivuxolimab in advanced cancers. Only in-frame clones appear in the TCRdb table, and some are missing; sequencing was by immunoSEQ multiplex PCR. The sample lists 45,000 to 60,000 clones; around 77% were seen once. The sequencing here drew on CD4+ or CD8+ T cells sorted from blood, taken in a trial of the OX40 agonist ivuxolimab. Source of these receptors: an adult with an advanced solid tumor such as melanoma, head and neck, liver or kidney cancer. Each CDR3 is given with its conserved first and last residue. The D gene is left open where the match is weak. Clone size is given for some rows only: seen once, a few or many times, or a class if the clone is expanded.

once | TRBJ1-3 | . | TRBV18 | CASSPSGTHSGNTIYF | TGTGCCAGCTCACCATCCGGGACACACTCTGGAAACACCATATATTTT
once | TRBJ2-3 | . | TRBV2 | CASKALGGTDTQYF | TGTGCCAGCAAAGCTTTGGGGGGCACAGATACGCAGTATTTT
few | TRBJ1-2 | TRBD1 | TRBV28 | CASSLYRAGGPSNYGYTF | TGTGCCAGCAGTTTATATAGGGCAGGGGGCCCGTCTAACTATGGCTACACCTTC
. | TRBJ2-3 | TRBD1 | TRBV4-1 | CASSQVGRGLTDTQYF | TGCGCCAGCAGCCAAGTCGGCAGGGGGTTGACAGATACGCAGTATTTT
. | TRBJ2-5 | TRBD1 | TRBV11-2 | CASSTTGQGVARQTQYF | TGTGCCAGCAGCACCACGGGACAGGGGGTTGCGAGACAGACCCAGTACTTC
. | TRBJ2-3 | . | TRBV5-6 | CASSLTGSVTDTQYF | TGTGCCAGCAGCTTAACGGGATCAGTCACAGATACGCAGTATTTT
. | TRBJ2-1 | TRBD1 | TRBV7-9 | CASSLQAGGYNEQFF | TGTGCCAGCAGCTTACAGGCAGGGGGTTACAATGAGCAGTTCTTC
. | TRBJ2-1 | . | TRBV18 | CASSPPGQIHYNEQFF | TGTGCCAGCTCACCACCGGGGCAGATTCACTACAATGAGCAGTTCTTC
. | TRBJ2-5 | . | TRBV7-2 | CASSNRAGRAGTQYF | TGTGCCAGCAGTAATCGCGCAGGGCGGGCGGGGACCCAGTACTTC
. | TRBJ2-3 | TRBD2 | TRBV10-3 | CATRSGRNTDTQYF | TGTGCCACCCGTAGCGGGCGGAACACAGATACGCAGTATTTT
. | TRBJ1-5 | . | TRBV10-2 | CASSDTGNQPQHF | TGCGCCAGCAGTGACACAGGGAACCAGCCCCAGCATTTT
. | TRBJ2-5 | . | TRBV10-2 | CASSEWGTQYF | TGCGCCAGCAGTGAGTGGGGGACCCAGTACTTC
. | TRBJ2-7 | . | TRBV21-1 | CASSYRTSGRREEQYF | TGTGCCAGCAGCTACCGGACTAGCGGGAGGAGGGAAGAGCAGTACTTC
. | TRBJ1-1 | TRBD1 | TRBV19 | CASSPRTGRMNTEAFF | TGTGCCAGTAGTCCCCGGACAGGGCGCATGAACACTGAAGCTTTCTTT
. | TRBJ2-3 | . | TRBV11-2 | CASSLLGPEGLKADTQYF | TGTGCCAGCAGCTTACTAGGGCCGGAGGGCCTTAAGGCAGATACGCAGTATTTT
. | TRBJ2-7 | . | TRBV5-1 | CASTQGSAYEQYF | TGCGCCAGCACCCAGGGGAGCGCCTACGAGCAGTACTTC
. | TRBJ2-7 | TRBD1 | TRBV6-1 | CASADRIVYEQYF | TGTGCCAGTGCGGACAGGATAGTCTACGAGCAGTACTTC
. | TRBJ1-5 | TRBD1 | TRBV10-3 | CAISGQASNQPQHF | TGTGCCATCAGCGGACAGGCCAGCAATCAGCCCCAGCATTTT
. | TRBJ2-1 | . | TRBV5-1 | CASSLGLAIDVYNEQFF | TGCGCCAGCAGCTTGGGGCTAGCCATTGACGTATACAATGAGCAGTTCTTC
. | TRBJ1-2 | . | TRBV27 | CASSPRLGVVNYGYTF | TGTGCCAGCAGTCCCAGACTCGGGGTAGTTAACTATGGCTACACCTTC